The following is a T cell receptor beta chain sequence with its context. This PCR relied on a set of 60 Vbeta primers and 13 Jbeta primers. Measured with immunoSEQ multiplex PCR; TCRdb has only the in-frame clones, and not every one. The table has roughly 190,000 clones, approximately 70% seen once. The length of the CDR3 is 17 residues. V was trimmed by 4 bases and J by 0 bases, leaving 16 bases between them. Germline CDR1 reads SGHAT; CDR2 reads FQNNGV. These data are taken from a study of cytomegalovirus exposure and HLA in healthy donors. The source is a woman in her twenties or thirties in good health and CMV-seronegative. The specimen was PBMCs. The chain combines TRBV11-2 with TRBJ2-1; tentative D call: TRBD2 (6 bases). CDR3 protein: CASSSPGGGSSYNEQFF. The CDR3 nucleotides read TGTGCCAGCAGCTCGCCGGGTGGGGGGAGCTCCTACAATGAGCAGTTCTTC. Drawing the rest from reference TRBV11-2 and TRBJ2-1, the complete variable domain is EAGVAQSPRYKIIEKRQSVAFWCNPISGHATLYWYQQILGQGPKLLIQFQNNGVVDDSQLPKDRFSAERLKGVDSTLKIQPAKLEDSAVYLCASSSPGGGSSYNEQFFGPGTRLTVL.